This T cell receptor (beta chain) was sequenced in a study of vaccination and CD4 T cells after COVID-19. Time point: late sampling 161 to 241 days after vaccination in a few convalescent patients. Regarding treatment: approximately nine-day PBMC culture with coronavirus spike peptide pools or control peptides (ViraFEST assay). The Oncomine TCR Beta short-read assay sequenced DNA from cultured CD4+ T cells. TCRdb recomputed calls from the PCR reads with MiXCR, one row per CDR3 protein. Of 16,000 or so distinct CDR3 sequences in the sample, approximately 56% were seen once. The CDR3 spans 16 residues. Unmatched junction bases numbered 6, after V lost 4 bases and J lost 1 base. CDR1 is MNHNS and CDR2 is SASEGT in the germline V gene. Turning to this clonotype: What it recognizes is unknown.

This specimen was CD4+ T cells from blood, cultured in vitro, taken about 7 months after SARS-CoV-2 vaccination. This clonotype was obtained from a human donor who had recovered from COVID-19. The chain uses TRBV6-1 and TRBJ2-5; 10 bases line up with TRBD2. CDR3 sequence (DNA): TGTGCCAGCAGTGCGGGACTAGCGATCCCCCAAGAGACCCAGTACTTC. Translating it yields CASSAGLAIPQETQYF.